This T cell receptor (beta chain) originates from a study of CD8 T cells in ankylosing spondylitis. TCRdb reprocessed the 5' RACE reads via MiXCR and lists one record per CDR3 protein. The sample consists of 30,000 to 45,000 distinct CDR3 sequences, 6% of them appearing once. This clonotype was counted at least ten times. Its cognate antigen is unknown. Germline V gene lookup returns CDR1 SQVTM and CDR2 ANQGSEA. With 7 bases removed from V and 1 base from J, the gap between germline ends came to 4 bases. The CDR3 covers 10 residues. Study-wide points: Characteristic, it appeared, of ankylosing spondylitis blood was a TCR beta motif of eight or nine highly homologous variants.

This chain joins TRBV29-1 and TRBJ1-1, with no clear D. This receptor was taken from a male donor with ankylosing spondylitis or in good health (not recorded which). Sequencing was carried out using blood, either unsorted or a sorted T cell fraction (not recorded which). Written as DNA, the CDR3 is TGCAGCGCAGAGAACACTGAAGCTTTCTTT. It yields the protein CSAENTEAFF.